This T cell receptor (beta chain) derives from a study of CD8 T cell repertoires and HIV-1 epitope variants. Generated by immunoSEQ multiplex PCR, the TCRdb table keeps only in-frame clones and is missing some. This table has 1,700 or so clones, 70% to 80% appearing once. About this clone itself: The antigen remains undetermined.

What was sequenced was cultured CD8+ T cells derived from PBMCs. This receptor was identified in a male donor with HIV.

CDR3 in DNA: TGCGCCAGCAGTGAGTCGAGGGACTACGAGCAGTACTTC. The encoded protein is CASSESRDYEQYF. J is TRBJ2-7 and V is TRBV10-1; the D gene is possibly TRBD2 (5 bases). CDR3 length equals 13 residues. V gave up 0 bases and J gave up 3 bases, with 6 bases separating them. Germline V CDR1 and CDR2: WNHNN, SYGVQD (reference sequence).